The clone carrying this T cell receptor beta chain was counted a few times. The data were produced by immunoSEQ multiplex PCR, yet TCRdb's version contains in-frame clones alone and is incomplete. Of about 220,000 clones listed, roughly 84% were seen once; the top ten hold 3% to 4.5%. The record originates from a study of blood T cell repertoires in COVID-19. CDR3 size: 14 residues. The germline V gene encodes CDR1 SGHRS and CDR2 YFSETQ. Trimming took off 0 bases at V and 1 base at J, with 7 bases between the two ends. The chain joins TRBV5-1 to TRBJ1-1; D remains ambiguous. This TCR derives from a woman of 80 years or more with acute or convalescent COVID-19. Sequenced material: peripheral blood. CDR3 sequence reads: CASSLAVPNTEAFF. The DNA for the CDR3 is TGCGCCAGCAGCTTGGCGGTACCGAACACTGAAGCTTTCTTT.